The 9 T cell receptor beta chains reported below all come from one sample, sequenced in a study of T cell responses to AZD1222 COVID-19 vaccine (TCRdb year 2021). According to the study, the label for this sample's time point signals: about 28 days (+/-7) after the second vaccine dose. What the treatment or condition label conveys for this sample: meningococcal conjugate vaccine given as trial control. Library creation used the immunoSEQ multiplex PCR assay. TCRdb's version of the immuneACCESS table is confined to in-frame rearrangements and falls short of the full clone set. An unresolved V gene accounts for under half of the shortfall where checked; the remainder is of unknown origin. The table for this sample lists some 190,000 clones; around 94% of them were counted only once. The ten largest clones take up 1.7% of the sample. The sequencing used peripheral blood, collected 28 days after the second dose of the MenACWY control vaccine. The receptors come from an adult who received the MenACWY meningococcal vaccine as a control.

The V and J genes are TRBV14 and TRBJ2-7; weak D call: TRBD1 (6 bases). From germline, CDR1 is SGHDN and CDR2 FVKESK. V was cut by 1 base and J by 3 bases, with 13 bases left in between. This CDR3 is built from 15 residues. CDR3 amino acids: CASSQGQAWRYEQYF. The CDR3 nucleotides read TGTGCCAGCAGCCAAGGACAGGCCTGGCGCTACGAGCAGTACTTC.

This chain links TRBV18 with TRBJ2-7, with D perhaps matching TRBD2 (6 bases). The CDR3 has 14 amino acids. The V and J ends lost 3 bases and 7 bases respectively, with 16 bases between them. Germline V gives CDR1 KGHSH, CDR2 LQKENI. CDR3 sequence: CASSPFEGTWEQYF. CDR3 sequence (DNA): TGTGCCAGCTCACCTTTTGAGGGGACTTGGGAGCAGTACTTC.

J is TRBJ2-4 and V is TRBV27; unclear D gene. V shed 7 bases and J shed 2 bases, with 15 bases lying between them. CDR1 is MNHEY, CDR2 SMNVEV, per germline (reference sequence). The CDR3 contains 15 residues. Here the CDR3 DNA reads TGTGCCAGCAATCCCCCAGTCGGGTCCAAAAACATTCAGTACTTC. It specifies CASNPPVGSKNIQYF.

The chain is built from TRBV7-2 and TRBJ2-1, with TRBD2 matching 8 bases. This CDR3 is 16 amino acids long. V lost 5 bases and J lost 7; bases outside the gene matches: 13. Germline CDR1 is SGHTA and CDR2 is FQGNSA. The CDR3 is CASSLYSGVIGNEQFF. CDR3 DNA: TGTGCCAGCAGCCTCTATAGCGGGGTGATCGGAAATGAGCAGTTCTTC. Based on the CDR3 plus reference TRBV7-2 and TRBJ2-1, the full variable domain is GAGVSQSPSNKVTEKGKDVELRCDPISGHTALYWYRQSLGQGLEFLIYFQGNSAPDKSGLPSDRFSAERTGGSVSTLTIQRTQQEDSAVYLCASSLYSGVIGNEQFFGPGTRLTVL.

The V call is TRBV5-4, the J call TRBJ2-7; 9 bases agree with TRBD2. This CDR3 contains 14 residues. In germline, CDR1 is SGHNT, CDR2 YYREEE (reference sequence). Unmatched junction bases numbered 7, after V lost 4 bases and J lost 5 bases. The CDR3 DNA sequence: TGTGCCAGCAGCCCCGGGACTAGCCTCCACGAGCAGTACTTC. Residues: CASSPGTSLHEQYF.

J is TRBJ1-2 and V is TRBV11-3, with D possibly matching TRBD1 (6 bases). CDR1 and CDR2 (germline): SGHNT, YENEEA. The CDR3 sequence is 18 residues long. With 5 bases removed from V and 2 bases from J, the gap between germline ends came to 24 bases. The CDR3 DNA sequence: TGTGCCAGCAGCAAAGACGGGGGCCCTCTGATTGGAAACTATGGCTACACCTTC. This encodes CASSKDGGPLIGNYGYTF.

The chain recombines TRBV4-3 with TRBJ1-5; 8 nucleotides line up with TRBD1. The CDR3 runs to 17 residues. With 0 bases clipped from V and 4 bases from J, the junction kept 8 bases outside the gene matches. CDR1 is LGHNA and CDR2 is YSLEER in the germline V gene. The CDR3 spells CASSQDLDRAGNQPQHF. As DNA, the CDR3 is TGCGCCAGCAGCCAAGACCTGGACAGGGCGGGAAATCAGCCCCAGCATTTT.

V and J are TRBV9 and TRBJ2-2; TRBD1 matches 7 bases. This CDR3 comprises 15 residues. The trim removed 4 bases at V and 7 bases at J, leaving 10 bases unmatched. CDR1 is SGDLS and CDR2 is YYNGEE in the germline V gene. The CDR3 sequence is CASSTTGFRGGELFF. DNA for the CDR3: TGTGCCAGCAGCACGACAGGGTTCCGTGGCGGGGAGCTGTTTTTT.

V is TRBV2 and J is TRBJ1-4, with a possible D match to TRBD1 (5 bases). Germline-derived CDR1 and CDR2 are SNHLY and FYNNEI. The V end lost 5 bases, the J end lost 4 bases, and 14 bases lay between the germline ends. The CDR3 has 15 amino acids. The CDR3 reads CASSPTGTDNEKLFF. For the CDR3, the DNA is TGTGCCAGCAGTCCGACCGGGACGGATAATGAAAAACTGTTTTTT.